This T cell receptor (beta chain) was identified in a study of identifying expanded T cells in peripheral blood. Sequencing was performed with immunoSEQ multiplex PCR; in TCRdb, only in-frame clones are kept and a portion is missing. The profile covers approximately 97,000 clones, with approximately 88% appearing a single time and 12% to 15% taken by the ten largest. With regard to this clone: Its antigen is not identified.

Healthy donors had no documented immune events, such as infections, while sampled. Study-wide points: About 1.2 clones differed between technical replicates, versus approximately 17 and 20 over time. Two-week clone count variance significantly increased as total template count grew.

Between the trimmed V and J ends, which lost 0 bases and 0 bases, there was a span of 10 bases. The CDR3 extends over 15 amino acids. Germline V CDR1 and CDR2: SGHNT, YYREEE (reference sequence). The V gene is TRBV5-4, the J gene TRBJ2-7; weak D call: TRBD1 (6 bases). The sample taken for sequencing was blood. The source of this sequence is a person aged 18 to 75 in good health. The CDR3 is CASSLAGAHSYEQYF. CDR3 sequence (DNA): TGTGCCAGCAGCTTGGCAGGGGCCCACTCCTACGAGCAGTACTTC.